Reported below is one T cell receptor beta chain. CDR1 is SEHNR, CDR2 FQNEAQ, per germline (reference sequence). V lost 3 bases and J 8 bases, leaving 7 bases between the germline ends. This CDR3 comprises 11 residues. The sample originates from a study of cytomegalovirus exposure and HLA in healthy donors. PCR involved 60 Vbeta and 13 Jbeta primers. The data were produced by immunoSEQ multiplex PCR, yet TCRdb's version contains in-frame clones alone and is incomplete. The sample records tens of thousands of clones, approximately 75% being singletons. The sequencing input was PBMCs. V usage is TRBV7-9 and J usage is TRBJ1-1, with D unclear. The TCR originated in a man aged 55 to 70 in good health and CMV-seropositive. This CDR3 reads CASSFSGEAFF. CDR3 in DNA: TGTGCCAGCAGCTTTTCGGGGGAAGCTTTCTTT.